Following are 23 T cell receptor beta chains from one sample sequenced in a study of cytomegalovirus exposure and HLA in healthy donors. PCR was performed using 60 Vbeta and 13 Jbeta primers. Profiling relied on immunoSEQ multiplex PCR, and the TCRdb table lists in-frame clones only, not all of them. The sample yields about 220,000 clones, 75% to 80% seen once. The sequenced sample consisted of PBMCs. Every receptor here comes from a male donor in good health and CMV-seronegative.

This chain uses TRBV21-1 with TRBJ2-5; the table's D call TRBD1 went unverified against the DNA. TRBV21-1 is classified as a pseudogene. The CDR3 extends over 15 amino acids. This CDR3 is CASSKRGRKKETQYF. The CDR3 DNA reads as TGTGCCAGCAGCAAAAGGGGCAGGAAGAAAGAGACCCAGTACTTC.

The chain carries TRBV28 and TRBJ1-5, with 7 bases that match TRBD1. J gave up 5 bases and V 2 bases, and 12 bases lay outside the gene matches. The CDR3 has 17 amino acids. Germline CDR1 MDHEN, CDR2 SYDVKM. The CDR3 bases are TGTGCCAGCAGTTTACAGGTAGGGGGCCCGCCCCATCAGCCCCAGCATTTT. It specifies CASSLQVGGPPHQPQHF.

CDR3 loop: CARTGQGPEKLFF. The CDR3 DNA follows: TGTGCCAGGACGGGACAGGGGCCAGAAAAACTGTTTTTT. The chain joins TRBV2 to TRBJ1-4; 10 bases fit TRBD1. In germline, CDR1 is SNHLY, CDR2 FYNNEI. The CDR3 runs 13 residues. With 9 bases clipped from V and 8 bases from J, the junction kept 6 bases outside the gene matches.

This chain connects TRBV2 to TRBJ2-3; 9 bases are a match to TRBD2. This CDR3 has 17 amino acids. V gave up 0 bases and J gave up 11 bases; unmatched junction bases: 15. Germline values: CDR1 SNHLY, CDR2 FYNNEI. CDR3 bases: TGTGCCAGCAGTGAAGCCGTAGCGGGGGCGGTTCGACCCCTGCAGTATTTT. This encodes CASSEAVAGAVRPLQYF.

This sequence joins TRBV4-3 and TRBJ2-3; a weak D match, TRBD2 (5 bases). Germline V gene lookup returns CDR1 LGHNA and CDR2 YSLEER. The length of the CDR3 is 15 residues. V lost 4 bases and J lost 2, with 13 bases in between. Here the CDR3 DNA reads TGCGCCAGCAGCCTAAACCTCGGGGACACAGATACGCAGTATTTT. Translation gives CASSLNLGDTDTQYF.

This clone was found a few times. The chain couples TRBV13 to TRBJ1-2; maybe TRBD1 (5 bases). CDR1 is PRHDT and CDR2 is FYEKMQ in the germline V gene (reference sequence). V lost 3 bases and J 1 base, leaving 9 bases between the germline ends. This CDR3 contains 14 residues. DNA for the CDR3: TGTGCCAGCAGCTTGCTCAGGGATAACTATGGCTACACCTTC. Its protein is CASSLLRDNYGYTF.

The gene calls are TRBV5-6 and TRBJ2-1; TRBD1 aligns across 8 bases. Germline CDR1 and CDR2: SGHDT and YYEEEE. This CDR3 is built from 16 residues. Losses at the gene ends were 1 base for V and 4 bases for J; bases not matched to a gene: 7. CDR3 loop: CASSLRDRGLYNEQFF. The DNA for the CDR3 is TGTGCCAGCAGCTTGCGAGACAGGGGCCTTTACAATGAGCAGTTCTTC.

V usage is TRBV6-6 and J usage is TRBJ2-1, with 8 nucleotides matching TRBD1. Trimming cost V 6 bases and J 6 bases; bases outside gene matches: 7. The CDR3 covers 14 residues. CDR1 and CDR2 (germline): MNHNY, SVGAGI (reference sequence). Written as DNA, the CDR3 is TGTGCCAGCAGGACCGCCGACAGGGGCAATGAGCAGTTCTTC. It translates to CASRTADRGNEQFF.

In this sample, this clone turned up a few times. V is TRBV19 and J is TRBJ2-5; 9 bases agree with TRBD2. Germline trimming cut 8 bases from V and 0 bases from J; bases unmatched to any gene: 7. Germline CDR1 is LNHDA and CDR2 is SQIVND (reference sequence). This CDR3 comprises 15 residues. The CDR3: CASRGLAGYQETQYF. For the CDR3, the DNA is TGTGCCAGTCGAGGGCTAGCGGGGTACCAAGAGACCCAGTACTTC. Filled out from reference TRBV19 and TRBJ2-5, the complete variable domain reads DGGITQSPKYLFRKEGQNVTLSCEQNLNHDAMYWYRQDPGQGLRLIYYSQIVNDFQKGDIAEGYSVSREKKESFPLTVTSAQKNPTAFYLCASRGLAGYQETQYFGPGTRLLVL.

This chain joins TRBV30 and TRBJ1-1; a weak D match, TRBD1 (5 bases). The CDR3 is made up of 15 amino acids. Germline lookup yields CDR1 GTSNPN and CDR2 SVGIG (reference sequence). V shed 0 bases and J shed 5 bases, with 16 bases lying between them. The DNA of the CDR3 is TGTGCCTGGAGTGTGCCGGTCGGGGGGGGGACTGAAGCTTTCTTT. Encoded protein: CAWSVPVGGGTEAFF.

This CDR3 is CAWSNGQNSPLHF. In DNA, the CDR3 is TGTGCCTGGAGTAACGGACAAAATTCACCCCTCCACTTT. The chain uses TRBV30 and TRBJ1-6, with D possibly being TRBD1 (5 bases). Germline assignment: CDR1 GTSNPN and CDR2 SVGIG (reference sequence). This CDR3 has 13 residues. The ends were cut back, 2 bases at V and 7 bases at J, with 9 bases in the middle. Complete variable domain (other parts from reference TRBV30 and TRBJ1-6): SQTIHQWPATLVQPVGSPLSLECTVEGTSNPNLYWYRQAAGRGLQLLFYSVGIGQISSEVPQNLSASRPQDRQFILSSKKLLLSDSGFYLCAWSNGQNSPLHFGNGTRLTVT.

This clone has only a few counts. The chain combines TRBV6-1 with TRBJ1-2; TRBD1 agrees at 7 bases. This CDR3 is 15 amino acids long. Trimming took 3 bases from V and 5 from J; bases not matched to a gene: 9. The germline V gene has CDR1 MNHNS and CDR2 SASEGT. As DNA, the CDR3 is TGTGCCAGCAGTGAGGGAGAAGACAGGGTGTATGGCTACACCTTC. This encodes CASSEGEDRVYGYTF.

The chain couples TRBV29-1 to TRBJ1-1; 7 nucleotides line up with TRBD1. The CDR3 spans 14 residues. Germline CDR1 reads SQVTM; CDR2 reads ANQGSEA. V lost 5 bases and J lost 5; bases outside the gene matches: 11. The CDR3 loop is CSVRSRGSRTEAFF. CDR3 DNA sequence: TGCAGCGTTCGGAGCAGGGGGAGTCGGACTGAAGCTTTCTTT.

A few counts support this clone. This chain uses TRBV19 with TRBJ1-3; D call uncertain. From germline, CDR1 is LNHDA and CDR2 SQIVND (reference sequence). V lost 1 base to trimming and J lost 0 bases, with 7 bases between them. The CDR3 runs 15 residues. As DNA, the CDR3 is TGTGCCAGTAGTATAGGACTCCTCTCTGGAAACACCATATATTTT. Protein: CASSIGLLSGNTIYF.

The rearrangement joins TRBV7-2 to TRBJ1-5; TRBD1 matches 8 bases. CDR3 size: 14 residues. CDR1 is SGHTA and CDR2 is FQGNSA in the germline V gene. V shed 5 bases and J 1 base; nucleotides not matched to a gene: 1. In DNA form, the CDR3 reads TGTGCCAGCAGCCGGGACAGGAGCAATCAGCCCCAGCATTTT. Residues: CASSRDRSNQPQHF.

J is TRBJ2-3 and V is TRBV6-1; possible D gene TRBD1, 5 bases. V lost 2 bases to trimming and J lost 6 bases, with 18 bases between them. The CDR3 extends over 16 amino acids. CDR1 and CDR2 from the germline V gene are MNHNS and SASEGT. CDR3 in amino acids: CASSESVAGSQDTQYF. The CDR3 DNA reads TGTGCCAGCAGTGAATCTGTGGCAGGGTCCCAGGATACGCAGTATTTT.

This clone was counted a single time. The CDR3 spells CASSLVLRPGNHQGYTF. The CDR3 bases are TGTGCCAGCAGCTTAGTCCTCAGGCCAGGAAACCACCAAGGCTACACCTTC. The chain carries TRBV7-8 and TRBJ1-2, with no clear D. This CDR3 has 17 residues. V was cut by 1 base and J by 8 bases, with 23 bases left in between. Looked up from germline, CDR1 is SGHVS and CDR2 is FQNEAQ. Using reference TRBV7-8 and TRBJ1-2 for the parts outside the CDR3, the full variable domain is GAGVSQSPRYKVAKRGQDVALRCDPISGHVSLFWYQQALGQGPEFLTYFQNEAQLDKSGLPSDRFFAERPEGSVSTLKIQRTQQEDSAVYLCASSLVLRPGNHQGYTFGSGTRLTVV.

This clone was counted between two and nine times. The chain links TRBV18 to TRBJ1-1; D is unclear. CDR1 is KGHSH, CDR2 LQKENI, per germline. The CDR3 is 14 amino acids. V was trimmed by 2 bases and J by 4 bases, leaving 11 bases between them. CDR3 loop: CASSPYRDGTEAFF. The CDR3 nucleotides are TGTGCCAGCTCACCATACCGGGATGGCACTGAAGCTTTCTTT.

The chain joins TRBV7-2 to TRBJ2-6; 7 bases match TRBD1. Germline-derived CDR1 and CDR2 are SGHTA and FQGNSA. This CDR3 spans 18 amino acids. Trimming cost V 5 bases and J 0 bases; bases outside gene matches: 10. CDR3 coding DNA: TGTGCCAGCAGCGTAACCGGGACAGCTCTCTCTGGGGCCAACGTCCTGACTTTC. As protein: CASSVTGTALSGANVLTF.

This chain links TRBV29-1 with TRBJ2-3; TRBD2 is a possible D gene (5 bases). Germline CDR1 and CDR2: SQVTM and ANQGSEA. Trimming cost V 8 bases and J 0 bases, with 15 bases left between them. The CDR3 runs to 14 residues. CDR3 nucleotide sequence: TGCAGCACCAAGGGAGCGGACAGCACAGATACGCAGTATTTT. This encodes CSTKGADSTDTQYF.

V usage is TRBV10-3 and J usage is TRBJ1-4; the D is unclear. The CDR3 extends over 14 amino acids. The V end was cut by 4 bases, the J end by 6 bases, with 12 bases between. The germline V gene has CDR1 ENHRY and CDR2 SYGVKD. CDR3: CAISGSSRDEKLFF. The CDR3 nucleotides are TGTGCCATCAGTGGGAGTAGCAGAGATGAAAAACTGTTTTTT.

The CDR3 nucleotides are TGTGCCAGCAGCTCTCCCGGGACAGGGGACACTGAAGCTTTCTTT. Its protein is CASSSPGTGDTEAFF. The rearrangement uses TRBV7-9 and TRBJ1-1, with 10 bases identical to TRBD1. Unmatched junction bases numbered 5, after V lost 4 bases and J lost 3 bases. There are 15 residues in the CDR3. CDR1 is SEHNR and CDR2 is FQNEAQ in the germline V gene (reference sequence).

This rearrangement joins TRBV7-8 to TRBJ2-5, with 7 bases identical to TRBD2. The J call is doubtful: the DNA matches TRBJ2-7 better. The CDR3 extends over 16 amino acids. Germline lookup yields CDR1 SGHVS and CDR2 FQNEAQ. In DNA form, the CDR3 reads TGTGCCAGCAGCATTCTGGGGGGGAGTAAGAGCTACGAGCAGTACTTC. This translates into CASSILGGSKSYEQYF.